This entry concerns a single T cell receptor (beta chain). Antigen unknown. These data come from a study of OX40 agonist ivuxolimab in advanced cancers. Notes on the study in general: In the 0.1 to 3.0 mg/kg range, CD4+ and CD8+ blood T cells had expanded clonally by week 6. Researchers report that CD8+ T cells had, on average, more expanded clones than CD4+.

Trimming removed 6 bases from V and 14 bases from J, with 17 bases in between. The CDR3 covers 12 residues. CDR1 is KGHSH, CDR2 LQKENI, per germline. Using immunoSEQ multiplex PCR, the repertoire was profiled, and TCRdb retains in-frame clones only, with some absent. Of approximately 76,000 clones listed, 75% to 90% are singletons. This TCR was sampled from an adult with an advanced solid tumor such as melanoma, head and neck, liver or kidney cancer. The gene calls are TRBV18 and TRBJ2-1; D possibly uses TRBD1 or TRBD2 (5 bases each). Sequencing used CD4+ or CD8+ T cells sorted from blood, obtained in a trial of the OX40 agonist ivuxolimab. The CDR3 sequence is CASSPAGTKKFF. The CDR3 DNA sequence: TGTGCCAGCTCCCCCGCCGGGACCAAAAAGTTCTTC.